This paragraph covers one T cell receptor (beta chain) sequence. CDR1 is MDHEN and CDR2 is SYDVKM in the germline V gene. The CDR3 sequence is 17 residues long. J lost 2 bases, V lost 6 bases, and 11 bases had no gene match. This sample was included in a study of blood T cell repertoires in COVID-19. Background on the study: Spain, Italy and the United States supplied samples that represented acute and convalescent COVID-19.

Living in about two dozen US areas, the participants were between about 18 and 100 years of age. As processed by the authors: Cell counts per sample came from amplifying reference gene primers. This table comes from immunoSEQ multiplex PCR, and its TCRdb copy is limited to in-frame clones, with some not included. From that table come the V and J calls and clone size; the DNA was used to work out D and trimming. The data show a few hundred thousand clones, with 70% to 90% seen just once and roughly 3.3% held by the top ten. The source of this sequence is a woman in her forties or fifties in a cohort exposed to, infected with or recovered from COVID-19 (not recorded which). This rearrangement joins TRBV28 to TRBJ2-3, with 10 bases matching TRBD1. Sequenced material: PBMCs or T cells enriched from blood (not recorded which). This CDR3 reads CASSYPTGQGYTDTQYF. CDR3 DNA sequence: TGTGCCAGCAGCTACCCAACGGGACAGGGGTACACAGATACGCAGTATTTT.